The 22 T cell receptor beta chains below were found in one sample sequenced in a study of shared clonotypes between healthy human individuals. Sequencing was performed with immunoSEQ multiplex PCR; in TCRdb, only in-frame clones are kept and a portion is missing. The table lists more than 150,000 clones, 85% to 95% of them singletons, with approximately 0.07% in the top ten. The specimen sequenced was naive CD4+ T cells sorted from blood. Subset specified: CD45RA+ positively selected. Source of these receptors: a woman younger than 45 in good health.

This clone was seen once. V usage is TRBV18 and J usage is TRBJ1-1, with 7 bases aligning to TRBD1. The V and J ends lost 3 bases and 4 bases, in that order; junction bases with no gene match: 14. The CDR3 consists of 17 residues. Germline V lookup: CDR1 KGHSH, CDR2 LQKENI. As DNA, the CDR3 is TGTGCCAGCTCACCGAAATCATCACAGGGGTTGGGCACTGAAGCTTTCTTT. This sequence encodes CASSPKSSQGLGTEAFF.

This chain links TRBV7-9 with TRBJ2-7; D unresolved. The CDR3 totals 14 residues. V was clipped by 2 bases and J by 3 bases, with 11 bases between them. CDR1 is SEHNR and CDR2 is FQNEAQ in the germline V gene (reference sequence). The CDR3 spells CASSLQGQIYEQYF. CDR3 nucleotide sequence: TGTGCCAGCAGCTTACAAGGGCAGATCTACGAGCAGTACTTC.

On this clone itself: One end of the junction varies from germline; a read error may be responsible. V usage is TRBV11-2 and J usage is TRBJ2-1; 8 positions match TRBD2. The CDR3 loop spans 15 amino acids. CDR1 and CDR2 from the germline V gene are SGHAT and FQNNGV. The CDR3 protein is CAGSPLAGSYNEQFF. In DNA, the CDR3 is TGTGCCGGCAGCCCCCTAGCGGGTTCCTACAATGAGCAGTTCTTC.

The chain combines TRBV7-2 with TRBJ2-7; 9 bases agree with TRBD1. The germline CDR1 and CDR2 sequences are SGHTA and FQGNSA. V trimming: 7 bases; J trimming: 3 bases; junction bases outside the gene matches: 4. The CDR3 sequence is 13 residues long. CDR3 nucleotide sequence: TGTGCCAGCAAGGGACAGGGAAACTACGAGCAGTACTTC. It specifies CASKGQGNYEQYF.

The rearrangement joins TRBV7-9 to TRBJ2-1; tentative D call: TRBD1 (6 bases). The V end was cut by 1 base, the J end by 2 bases, with 21 bases between. Germline lookup yields CDR1 SEHNR and CDR2 FQNEAQ (reference sequence). The CDR3 is 19 amino acids. The CDR3 spells CASSLDLFGGGQTYNEQFF. In nucleotides, the CDR3 is TGTGCCAGCAGCTTAGATTTGTTTGGGGGCGGGCAAACCTACAATGAGCAGTTCTTC.

The rearrangement links TRBV27 to TRBJ2-5; 8 bases line up with TRBD2. Germline V gives CDR1 MNHEY, CDR2 SMNVEV (reference sequence). V was clipped by 7 bases and J by 0 bases; unmatched bases: 4. CDR3 length equals 14 residues. The CDR3 reads CASKEREYQETQYF. CDR3 coding DNA: TGTGCCAGCAAAGAGCGGGAGTACCAAGAGACCCAGTACTTC.

The chain links TRBV5-1 to TRBJ2-2; D possibly corresponds to TRBD2 (5 bases). The V end was cut by 0 bases, the J end by 2 bases, with 17 bases between. This CDR3 spans 18 amino acids. Germline CDR1 and CDR2: SGHRS and YFSETQ. This CDR3 reads CASSLAGLLATNTGELFF. Written as DNA, the CDR3 is TGCGCCAGCAGCTTGGCCGGATTGTTAGCGACAAACACCGGGGAGCTGTTTTTT.

The chain uses TRBV21-1 and TRBJ2-7. TRBV21-1 is assigned pseudogene status. This CDR3 comprises 13 residues. The CDR3 coding sequence is TGTGCCAGCAGCTTAGAAGCACAGGGACTGGGGAACTTC. It specifies CASSLEAQGLGNF.

The J gene is TRBJ1-3, the V gene TRBV9; D not certain. The CDR3 totals 16 residues. V was clipped by 3 bases and J by 0 bases, with 13 bases between them. The germline CDR1 and CDR2 sequences are SGDLS and YYNGEE. Here the CDR3 reads CASSAMTPHSGNTIYF. CDR3 sequence (DNA): TGTGCCAGCAGCGCCATGACACCTCACTCTGGAAACACCATATATTTT.

This chain connects TRBV27 to TRBJ2-7, with 7 bases lining up with TRBD1. The CDR3 extends over 14 amino acids. Germline V gene sequence: CDR1 MNHEY, CDR2 SMNVEV (reference sequence). The ends lost 6 bases at V and 4 bases at J; junction bases unmatched: 9. The CDR3 region has the DNA TGTGCCAGCAGGACAGGGCCGTATAATTACGAGCAGTACTTC. Protein: CASRTGPYNYEQYF.

The rearrangement joins TRBV12-2 to TRBJ2-5; the table assigns TRBD1, which was not confirmed against the DNA. TRBV12-2 is noted as a pseudogene. The CDR3 is 14 residues long. The CDR3 loop reads CASRFWGQQETQYF. The CDR3 DNA reads TGTGCAAGTCGCTTCTGGGGACAGCAAGAGACCCAGTACTTC.

The chain uses TRBV28 and TRBJ2-7; TRBD1 might be the D (6 bases). Germline CDR1 and CDR2: MDHEN and SYDVKM. V was clipped by 7 bases and J by 2 bases, with 24 bases between them. The CDR3 has 17 amino acids. CDR3 amino acids: CASKNPLPGHLAYEQYF. In DNA form, the CDR3 reads TGTGCCAGCAAGAACCCCCTACCGGGACACCTCGCCTACGAGCAGTACTTC. The full variable domain, rest sourced from reference TRBV28 and TRBJ2-7, is DVKVTQSSRYLVKRTGEKVFLECVQDMDHENMFWYRQDPGLGLRLIYFSYDVKMKEKGDIPEGYSVSREKKERFSLILESASTNQTSMYLCASKNPLPGHLAYEQYFGPGTRLTVT.

The chain couples TRBV20-1 to TRBJ2-5; D call uncertain. Near its end, the DNA agrees better with TRBJ2-7, so the J call may be wrong. This CDR3 has 11 residues. Germline lookup yields CDR1 DFQATT and CDR2 SNEGSKA (reference sequence). The CDR3, as DNA: TGCAGTGCTGGCCGTGTCTTCGAGCAGTACTTC. This gives the protein CSAGRVFEQYF.

A remark on this clone: The same CDR3 arises from other DNA sequences in this sample as well. The CDR3 nucleotides read TGTGCCAGCAGCTTAAGTAGCAATCAGCCCCAGCATTTT. Its translation is CASSLSSNQPQHF. The gene calls are TRBV7-3 and TRBJ1-5; D is ambiguous. CDR3 length equals 13 residues. V lost 1 base, J lost 0 bases, and 1 base lay in between. Germline V gene sequence: CDR1 SGHTA, CDR2 FQGTGA.

The chain links TRBV19 to TRBJ1-3; 9 bases are shared with TRBD1. After removal of 4 bases from V and 0 bases from J, the junction contained 10 bases not matched to a gene. Germline V gene data show CDR1 as LNHDA and CDR2 as SQIVND (reference sequence). The CDR3 runs 18 residues. The DNA of the CDR3 is TGTGCCAGTAGTACCTACCTGGGACAGGGATTCTCTGGAAACACCATATATTTT. Translated: CASSTYLGQGFSGNTIYF. The variable domain in full, completed from reference TRBV19 and TRBJ1-3, reads DGGITQSPKYLFRKEGQNVTLSCEQNLNHDAMYWYRQDPGQGLRLIYYSQIVNDFQKGDIAEGYSVSREKKESFPLTVTSAQKNPTAFYLCASSTYLGQGFSGNTIYFGEGSWLTVV.

The genes are TRBV4-2 and TRBJ2-6; 7 bases match TRBD1. From germline, CDR1 is LGHNA and CDR2 YNFKEQ. The CDR3 covers 18 residues. After removal of 0 bases from V and 0 bases from J, the junction contained 5 bases not matched to a gene. DNA for the CDR3: TGTGCCAGCAGCCAAGAAGGGGGCCTGGGCTCTGGGGCCAACGTCCTGACTTTC. Translated: CASSQEGGLGSGANVLTF.

The V and J genes are TRBV10-1 and TRBJ2-7, with D perhaps matching TRBD2 (5 bases). Germline loops: CDR1 WNHNN, CDR2 SYGVQD (reference sequence). The CDR3 extends over 16 amino acids. The V and J ends lost 0 bases and 0 bases respectively, with 12 bases between them. CDR3 sequence: CASSESWTGSSYEQYF. CDR3 bases: TGCGCCAGCAGTGAGTCCTGGACGGGGAGCTCCTACGAGCAGTACTTC.

The chain recombines TRBV4-1 with TRBJ1-6; D is perhaps TRBD1 (6 bases). Germline CDR1 MGHRA, CDR2 YSYEKL. Trimming left V 3 bases short and J 0 bases short, with 12 bases between. The CDR3 is 17 residues long. CDR3 DNA: TGCGCCAGCAGCCATCCCGGACAGAGCTCCTATAATTCACCCCTCCACTTT. Translated: CASSHPGQSSYNSPLHF.

The V gene is TRBV5-1, the J gene TRBJ2-2; the D gene is possibly TRBD2 (5 bases). CDR3 length: 15 amino acids. Trimming took 0 bases from V and 6 from J, leaving 12 bases between them. Looked up from germline, CDR1 is SGHRS and CDR2 is YFSETQ. The CDR3 loop is CASSLDGSVAGELFF. The CDR3 region has the DNA TGCGCCAGCAGCTTGGATGGTAGCGTAGCCGGGGAGCTGTTTTTT.

This chain links TRBV14 with TRBJ2-7; the D is unclear. V lost 0 bases and J 5 bases, leaving 14 bases between the germline ends. The CDR3 is made up of 15 amino acids. Germline assignment: CDR1 SGHDN and CDR2 FVKESK. The CDR3 loop is CASSQEVDVFHEQYF. As DNA, the CDR3 is TGTGCCAGCAGCCAAGAGGTAGATGTTTTCCACGAGCAGTACTTC.

V is TRBV9 and J is TRBJ2-5; 8 bases are shared with TRBD1. The J call may be in error: the DNA end matches TRBJ2-7 better. CDR1 and CDR2 from the germline V gene are SGDLS and YYNGEE. The CDR3 runs to 13 residues. Here the CDR3 DNA reads TGTGCCAGCGGGCCGGACAGGGCCTACGAGCAGTACTTC. Translated: CASGPDRAYEQYF.

The rearrangement links TRBV19 to TRBJ2-5; 9 positions match TRBD2. Germline values: CDR1 LNHDA, CDR2 SQIVND (reference sequence). CDR3 length equals 14 residues. Unmatched junction bases numbered 2, after V lost 2 bases and J lost 4 bases. The CDR3 protein is CASSIIAGVETQYF. The CDR3 DNA sequence: TGTGCCAGTAGTATAATAGCGGGAGTAGAGACCCAGTACTTC.